This T cell receptor beta chain was sequenced in a study of blood T cell repertoires in COVID-19. This clone was observed a handful of times. Germline V gene data show CDR1 as LGHDT and CDR2 as YNNKEL (reference sequence). The germline V and J ends were trimmed by 4 bases and 7 bases, with 19 bases remaining between them. This CDR3 has 16 amino acids. Repertoires were generated with immunoSEQ multiplex PCR, while TCRdb's copy carries only in-frame clones and drops some. The sample lists 110,000 or so clones, more than 75% seen once, with about 8.1% in the top ten. This sequence originates from a woman aged 40 to 50 with acute or convalescent COVID-19. J is TRBJ1-4 and V is TRBV3-1 (or the pseudogene TRBV3-2), with D possibly matching TRBD1 (6 bases). The sample comprised peripheral blood. The CDR3 DNA follows: TGTGCCAGCAGCCGGGTGGACAGTGGAGGATCTGAAAAACTGTTTTTT. Translating gives CASSRVDSGGSEKLFF.